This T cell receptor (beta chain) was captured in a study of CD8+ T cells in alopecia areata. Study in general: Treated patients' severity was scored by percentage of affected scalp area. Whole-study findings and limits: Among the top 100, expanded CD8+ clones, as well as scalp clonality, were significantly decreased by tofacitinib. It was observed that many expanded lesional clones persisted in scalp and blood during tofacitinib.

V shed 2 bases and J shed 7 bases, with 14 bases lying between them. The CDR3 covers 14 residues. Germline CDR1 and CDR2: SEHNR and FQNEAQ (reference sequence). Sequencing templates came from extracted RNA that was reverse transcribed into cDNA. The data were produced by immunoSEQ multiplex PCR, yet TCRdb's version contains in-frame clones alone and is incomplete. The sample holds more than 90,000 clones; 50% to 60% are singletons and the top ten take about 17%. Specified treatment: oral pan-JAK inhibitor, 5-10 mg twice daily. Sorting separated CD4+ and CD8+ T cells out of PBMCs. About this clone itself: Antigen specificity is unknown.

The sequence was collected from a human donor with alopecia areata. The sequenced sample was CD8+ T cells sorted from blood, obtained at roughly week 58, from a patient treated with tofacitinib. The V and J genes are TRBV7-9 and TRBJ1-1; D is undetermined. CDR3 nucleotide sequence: TGTGCCAGCAGCTTAAGAGTGTCACGGAATGAAGCTTTCTTT. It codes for CASSLRVSRNEAFF.